Listed below are T cell receptor beta chains from one sample, sequenced in a study of T cell responses to AZD1222 COVID-19 vaccine. Repertoires were generated with immunoSEQ multiplex PCR, while TCRdb's copy carries only in-frame clones and drops some. Among some 150,000 clones listed, 80% to 95% were seen once. Sequencing used peripheral blood, obtained 28 days after the second AZD1222 dose. Receptors were obtained from an adult who received the AZD1222 COVID-19 vaccine. Both conserved end residues are part of each CDR3. A D gene is named only where the DNA matches it firmly. Only some rows state a clone size, as once, few, many or a class for expanded clones.

j_call | cdr3_length | d_call | clone_size | v_call | cdr3_aa | cdr3_nt
TRBJ2-7 | 14 | TRBD2 | - | TRBV19 | CASSIVAGIYEQYF | TGTGCCAGTAGTATAGTAGCGGGAATCTACGAGCAGTACTTC
TRBJ1-2 | 12 | - | - | TRBV29-1 | CSGGGGDYGYTF | TGCAGCGGCGGAGGGGGAGACTATGGCTACACCTTC
TRBJ2-5 | 14 | TRBD2 | - | TRBV18 | CASSPSRGAETQYF | TGTGCCAGCTCACCATCGCGGGGGGCAGAGACCCAGTACTTC
TRBJ1-1 | 15 | - | - | TRBV7-8 | CASSARGHMNTEAFF | TGTGCCAGCAGCGCGAGGGGACATATGAACACTGAAGCTTTCTTT
TRBJ1-2 | 14 | - | - | TRBV10-3 | CAISPGVSNYGYTF | TGTGCCATCAGCCCAGGGGTTTCCAACTATGGCTACACCTTC
TRBJ1-1 | 14 | - | - | TRBV10-3 | CAISTQGEYTEAFF | TGTGCCATCAGTACACAGGGTGAGTACACTGAAGCTTTCTTT
TRBJ2-1 | 17 | - | - | TRBV27 | CASSARGGDYPYNEQFF | TGTGCCAGCAGTGCCAGGGGGGGGGATTACCCCTACAATGAGCAGTTCTTC
TRBJ2-1 | 12 | - | - | TRBV12-3/TRBV12-4 | CASSYRVGEQFF | TGTGCCAGCAGTTACAGGGTGGGTGAGCAGTTCTTC
TRBJ2-3 | 13 | - | - | TRBV19 | CASSTRGADTQYF | TGTGCCAGTAGTACAAGGGGCGCAGATACGCAGTATTTT
TRBJ1-5 | 15 | TRBD1 | - | TRBV27 | CASSLGRGRGQPQHF | TGTGCCAGCAGTTTAGGCAGGGGGCGTGGTCAGCCCCAGCATTTT
TRBJ2-3 | 13 | - | - | TRBV29-1 | CSVERTGTDTQYF | TGCAGCGTTGAACGGACAGGCACAGATACGCAGTATTTT
TRBJ1-5 | 16 | TRBD1 | once | TRBV3-1/TRBV3-2 | CASSPDSDRGYQPQHF | TGTGCCAGCAGCCCAGACTCAGACAGGGGCTATCAGCCCCAGCATTTT
TRBJ1-3 | 17 | - | - | TRBV5-1 | CASSLGGGVPAGNTIYF | TGCGCCAGCAGCTTGGGAGGGGGGGTCCCGGCTGGAAACACCATATATTTT
TRBJ1-6 | 15 | TRBD1 | - | TRBV2 | CASSERQGRNSPLHF | TGTGCCAGCAGTGAACGACAGGGGCGTAATTCACCCCTCCACTTT
TRBJ2-3 | 15 | TRBD2 | once | TRBV10-2 | CATPSPSGGSDTQYF | TGCGCCACCCCCAGCCCTAGCGGGGGATCGGATACGCAGTATTTT
TRBJ1-2 | 12 | - | - | TRBV3-1/TRBV3-2 | CASSQERQGYTF | TGTGCCAGCAGCCAAGAACGACAGGGCTACACCTTC
TRBJ1-5 | 13 | - | - | TRBV12-3/TRBV12-4 | CASSLVGHQPQHF | TGTGCCAGCAGTTTGGTAGGGCATCAGCCCCAGCATTTT
TRBJ2-5 | 15 | - | - | TRBV28 | CASSSSVSRGETQYF | TGTGCCAGCAGTTCGTCCGTCTCCCGGGGAGAGACCCAGTACTTC
TRBJ2-7 | 15 | - | - | TRBV7-2 | CASSLKASFSYEQYF | TGTGCCAGCAGCTTAAAGGCTAGCTTCTCCTACGAGCAGTACTTC
TRBJ2-7 | 14 | - | - | TRBV15 | CATSRDIGANEQYF | TGTGCCACCAGCAGAGATATAGGGGCCAACGAGCAGTACTTC
TRBJ1-1 | 13 | - | - | TRBV12-3/TRBV12-4 | CASMGLGNTEAFF | TGTGCCAGCATGGGGCTAGGGAACACTGAAGCTTTCTTT
TRBJ1-1 | 17 | TRBD1 | once | TRBV15 | CATSREIAGGAYTEAFF | TGTGCCACCAGCAGAGAGATTGCAGGGGGCGCATATACTGAAGCTTTCTTT
TRBJ2-1 | 14 | TRBD2 | - | TRBV5-1 | CASGLASSYNEQFF | TGCGCCAGCGGACTAGCGAGCTCCTACAATGAGCAGTTCTTC
TRBJ2-3 | 16 | TRBD2 | - | TRBV30 | CAWSAETSPNTDTQYF | TGTGCCTGGAGTGCCGAGACTAGCCCTAACACAGATACGCAGTATTTT
TRBJ1-5 | 14 | TRBD1 | few | TRBV19 | CASGTGAAGQPQHF | TGTGCCAGCGGGACAGGGGCGGCGGGTCAGCCCCAGCATTTT
TRBJ2-5 | 15 | - | once | TRBV28 | CASRGTVGLQETQYF | TGTGCCAGCAGGGGGACTGTAGGTCTGCAAGAGACCCAGTACTTC
TRBJ1-6 | 13 | - | - | TRBV30 | CAWSPLHNSPLHF | TGTGCCTGGAGCCCATTACATAATTCACCCCTCCACTTT
TRBJ2-7 | 13 | - | - | TRBV10-3 | CASNRERVYEQYF | TGTGCCAGTAACAGGGAGAGAGTCTACGAGCAGTACTTC
TRBJ2-3 | 17 | - | - | TRBV11-2 | CASSLGRVVTSTDTQYF | TGTGCCAGCAGCTTAGGGCGGGTGGTAACTAGCACAGATACGCAGTATTTT
TRBJ2-7 | 15 | TRBD2 | - | TRBV11-2 | CASSLSRGALYEQYF | TGTGCCAGCAGCTTATCGCGGGGGGCGCTTTACGAGCAGTACTTC
TRBJ1-2 | 15 | - | - | TRBV5-5 | CASSLLGTGNYGYTF | TGTGCCAGCAGCTTGTTAGGCACAGGTAACTATGGCTACACCTTC